This T cell receptor (beta chain) stems from a study of shared clonotypes between healthy human individuals. For the study at large: The study used three CD4 naive, three CD4 memory, two CD8 naive and one CD8 memory plate per donor. The study, taken as a whole, reports: Tissues were not sampled, only blood, and their repertoires likely differ.

As to this clone: Its antigen is unknown.

Looked up from germline, CDR1 is SQVTM and CDR2 is ANQGSEA. Deletions cut 0 bases from V and 0 bases from J, with 9 bases between. The CDR3 totals 15 residues. Naive CD8 cells lacked CD45RO, underwent positive selection for CCR7 and left out terminally differentiated effector memory CD45RA+ cells. The healthy adult donors were HIV-negative and reported no recent acute infections or vaccinations. Only Caucasian adults living in Nashville, Tennessee served as donors. Using immunoSEQ multiplex PCR, the repertoire was profiled, and TCRdb retains in-frame clones only, with some absent. The sample has millions of clones, 85% to 95% seen once.

Sequencing input: naive CD8+ T cells sorted from blood. The chain couples TRBV29-1 to TRBJ1-3; D is undetermined. This receptor was taken from a man between 18 and 35 years old in good health. CDR3 sequence: CSVEDHSDSGNTIYF. DNA of the CDR3: TGCAGCGTTGAAGACCACAGCGACTCTGGAAACACCATATATTTT.